This T cell receptor beta chain was profiled in a study of blood T cell repertoires in COVID-19. Across the whole study: T cells, B-cell-depleted T cells, or PBMCs provided the cDNA or gDNA that served as material.

This CDR3 spans 15 amino acids. The germline V and J ends were trimmed by 0 bases and 4 bases, with 11 bases remaining between them. From germline, CDR1 is SGHDT and CDR2 YYEEEE. Study processing details: The authors estimated nucleated cell counts from reference gene primer amplification. Sequenced by immunoSEQ multiplex PCR; TCRdb stores in-frame clones only, minus some. V and J calls and clone size are as listed in that table; D and trimming were resolved from the DNA. The repertoire has around 190,000 clones, roughly 87% of them found once; the top ten carry 10%. Clinical histories supplied by participants themselves formed the basis of cohort assignment.

The chain employs TRBV5-6 and TRBJ2-1; tentatively, D is TRBD2 (5 bases). Sequenced input: PBMCs or T cells enriched from blood (not recorded which). The receptor comes from a man aged 18 to 35 with acute COVID-19. Written as DNA, the CDR3 is TGTGCCAGCAGCTTGGAATTAGCGCGGTACAATGAGCAGTTCTTC. It encodes CASSLELARYNEQFF.